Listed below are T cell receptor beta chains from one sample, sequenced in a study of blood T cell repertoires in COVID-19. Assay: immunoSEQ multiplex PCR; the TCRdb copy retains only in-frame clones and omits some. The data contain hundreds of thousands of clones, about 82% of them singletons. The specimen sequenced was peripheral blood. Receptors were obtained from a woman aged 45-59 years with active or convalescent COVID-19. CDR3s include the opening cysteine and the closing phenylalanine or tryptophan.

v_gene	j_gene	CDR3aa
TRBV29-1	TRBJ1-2	CSAGQGYGYTF
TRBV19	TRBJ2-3	CASSIVRTSGRNTQYF
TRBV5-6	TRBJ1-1	CASSIQTGTEAFF
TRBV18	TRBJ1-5	CASSPRRDQPQHF
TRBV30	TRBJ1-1	CAWSGVRIAEAFF
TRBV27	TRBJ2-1	CASSLSWGLYNEQFF
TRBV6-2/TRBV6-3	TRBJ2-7	CASSQPLRDPPYEQYF
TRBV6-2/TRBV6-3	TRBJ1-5	CASSSQGFRQPQHF
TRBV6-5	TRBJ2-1	CASSYTRGKLHNEQFF
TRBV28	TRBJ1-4	CASTPGGLQEKLFF
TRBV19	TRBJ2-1	CASSIFKRGEQFF
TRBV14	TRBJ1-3	CASSPHQGLSSGNTIYF
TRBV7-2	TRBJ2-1	CASSFVSIRNEQFF
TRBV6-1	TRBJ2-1	CASSDPPRGVNEQFF
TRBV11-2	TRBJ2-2	CASSPYRGELFF
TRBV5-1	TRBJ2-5	CASSLVRGQRLMEIQETQYF
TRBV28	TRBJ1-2	CASSYLGGSYTF
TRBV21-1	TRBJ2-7	CASSIKSGILAGGPLLVSYEQYF
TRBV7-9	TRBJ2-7	CASRPGGPYEQYF
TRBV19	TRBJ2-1	CASSIGPGGVEQFF
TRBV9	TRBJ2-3	CASSAQPGLASDTQYF
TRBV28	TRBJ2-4	CASSPGHGAGGLYF
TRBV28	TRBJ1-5	CASSYPGQGASNQPQHF
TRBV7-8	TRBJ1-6	CASSPGTGVDNSPLHF
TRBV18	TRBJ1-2	CASSPPVADNYGYTF
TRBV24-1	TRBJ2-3	CATSDSGGPSTDTQYF
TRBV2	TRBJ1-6	CASSVQGASSPLHF
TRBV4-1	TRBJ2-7	CASSQDSASGRMYEQYF
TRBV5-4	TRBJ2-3	CASSFTGADTQYF
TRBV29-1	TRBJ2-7	CSVEVPGAYEQYF
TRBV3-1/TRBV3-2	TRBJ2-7	CASSLGVRQASGEQYF
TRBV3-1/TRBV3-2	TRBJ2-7	CASSQVDSFTSYEQYF
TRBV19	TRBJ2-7	CASSRLAGTYEQYF
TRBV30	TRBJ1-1	CAWTVRGTDEAFF
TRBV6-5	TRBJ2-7	CASSYSPTRVSYEQYF
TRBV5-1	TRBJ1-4	CASSLDGTGAQLFF
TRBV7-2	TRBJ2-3	CASSYRTSEDTQYF